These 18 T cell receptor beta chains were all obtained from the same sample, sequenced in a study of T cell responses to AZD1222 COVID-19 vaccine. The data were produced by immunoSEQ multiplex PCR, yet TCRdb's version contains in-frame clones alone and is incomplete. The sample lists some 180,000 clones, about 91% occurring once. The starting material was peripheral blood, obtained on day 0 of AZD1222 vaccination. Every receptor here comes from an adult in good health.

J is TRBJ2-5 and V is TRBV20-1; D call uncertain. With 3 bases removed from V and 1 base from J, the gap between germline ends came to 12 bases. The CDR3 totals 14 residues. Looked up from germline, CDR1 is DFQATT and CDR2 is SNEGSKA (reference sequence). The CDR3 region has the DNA TGCAGTGCTAGTATGAGCGTCTCCCAAGAGACCCAGTACTTC. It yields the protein CSASMSVSQETQYF.

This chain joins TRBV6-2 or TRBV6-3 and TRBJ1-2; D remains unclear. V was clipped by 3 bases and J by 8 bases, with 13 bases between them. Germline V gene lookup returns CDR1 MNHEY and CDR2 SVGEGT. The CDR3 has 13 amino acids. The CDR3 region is CASSYWRLYGYTF. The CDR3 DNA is TGTGCCAGCAGTTATTGGCGCCTCTACGGCTACACCTTC.

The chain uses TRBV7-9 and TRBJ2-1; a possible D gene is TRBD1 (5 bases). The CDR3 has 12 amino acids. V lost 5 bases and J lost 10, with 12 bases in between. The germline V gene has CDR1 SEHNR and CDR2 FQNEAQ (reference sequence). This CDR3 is CASSTDKREQFF. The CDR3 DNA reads TGTGCCAGCAGCACGGACAAAAGGGAGCAGTTCTTC.

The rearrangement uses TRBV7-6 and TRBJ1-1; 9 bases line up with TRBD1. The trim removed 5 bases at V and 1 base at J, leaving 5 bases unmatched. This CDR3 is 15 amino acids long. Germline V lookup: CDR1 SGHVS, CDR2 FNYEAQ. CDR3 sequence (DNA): TGTGCCAGCAGCGGACGGACAGGGGCGAACACTGAAGCTTTCTTT. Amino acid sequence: CASSGRTGANTEAFF. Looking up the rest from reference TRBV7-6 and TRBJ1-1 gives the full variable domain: GAGVSQSPRYKVTKRGQDVALRCDPISGHVSLYWYRQALGQGPEFLTYFNYEAQQDKSGLPNDRFSAERPEGSISTLTIQRTEQRDSAMYRCASSGRTGANTEAFFGQGTRLTVV.

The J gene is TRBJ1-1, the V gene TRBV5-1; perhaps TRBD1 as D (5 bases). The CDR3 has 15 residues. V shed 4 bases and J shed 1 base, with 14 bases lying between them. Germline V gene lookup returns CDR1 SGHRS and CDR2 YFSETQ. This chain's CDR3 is CASSPEAGRNTEAFF. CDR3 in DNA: TGCGCCAGCAGCCCTGAGGCAGGGCGGAACACTGAAGCTTTCTTT.

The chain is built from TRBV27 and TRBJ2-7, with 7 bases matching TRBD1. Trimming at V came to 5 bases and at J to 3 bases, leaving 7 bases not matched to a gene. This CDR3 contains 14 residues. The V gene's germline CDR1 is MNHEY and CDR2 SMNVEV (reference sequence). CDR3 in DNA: TGTGCCAGCAGTCTAGCCAGGGGGTACTACGAGCAGTACTTC. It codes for CASSLARGYYEQYF.

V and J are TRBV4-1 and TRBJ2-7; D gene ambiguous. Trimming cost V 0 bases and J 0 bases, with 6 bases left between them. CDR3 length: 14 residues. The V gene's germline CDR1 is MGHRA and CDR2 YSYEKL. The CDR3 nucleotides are TGCGCCAGCAGCCAAGAGGCACTCTCCTACGAGCAGTACTTC. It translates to CASSQEALSYEQYF.

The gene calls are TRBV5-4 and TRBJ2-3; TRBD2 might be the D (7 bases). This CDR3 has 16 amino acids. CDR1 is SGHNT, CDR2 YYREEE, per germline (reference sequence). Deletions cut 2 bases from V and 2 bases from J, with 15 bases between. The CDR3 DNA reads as TGTGCCAGCAGCTTTCCGGGGGGCAGGGTCACAGATACGCAGTATTTT. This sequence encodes CASSFPGGRVTDTQYF.

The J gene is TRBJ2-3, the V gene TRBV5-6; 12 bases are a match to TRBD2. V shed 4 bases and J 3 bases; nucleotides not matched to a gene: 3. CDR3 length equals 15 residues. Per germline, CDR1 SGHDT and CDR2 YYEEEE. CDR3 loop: CASSPSGGATDTQYF. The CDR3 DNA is TGTGCCAGCAGCCCTAGCGGGGGGGCGACAGATACGCAGTATTTT.

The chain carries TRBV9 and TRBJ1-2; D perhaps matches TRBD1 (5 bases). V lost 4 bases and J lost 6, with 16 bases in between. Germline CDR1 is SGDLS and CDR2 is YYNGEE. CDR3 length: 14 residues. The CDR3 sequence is CASSSRGARDGYTF. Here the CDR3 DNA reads TGTGCCAGCAGCTCTAGGGGTGCCCGAGATGGCTACACCTTC.

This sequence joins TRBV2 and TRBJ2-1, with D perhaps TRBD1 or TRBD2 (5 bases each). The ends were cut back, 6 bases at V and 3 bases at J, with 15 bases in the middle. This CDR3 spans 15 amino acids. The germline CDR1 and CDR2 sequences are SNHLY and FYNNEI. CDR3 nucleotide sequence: TGTGCCAGCAGCGCTCGGGTGAGGGGCTACAATGAGCAGTTCTTC. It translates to CASSARVRGYNEQFF.

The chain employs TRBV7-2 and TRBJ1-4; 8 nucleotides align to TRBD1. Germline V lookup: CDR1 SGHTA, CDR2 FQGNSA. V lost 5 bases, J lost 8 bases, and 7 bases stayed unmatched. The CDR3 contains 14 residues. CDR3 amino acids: CASSVDRGHEKLFF. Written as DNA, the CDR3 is TGTGCCAGCAGCGTTGACAGGGGTCACGAAAAACTGTTTTTT. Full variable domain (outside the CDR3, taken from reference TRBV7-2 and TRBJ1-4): GAGVSQSPSNKVTEKGKDVELRCDPISGHTALYWYRQSLGQGLEFLIYFQGNSAPDKSGLPSDRFSAERTGGSVSTLTIQRTQQEDSAVYLCASSVDRGHEKLFFGSGTQLSVL.

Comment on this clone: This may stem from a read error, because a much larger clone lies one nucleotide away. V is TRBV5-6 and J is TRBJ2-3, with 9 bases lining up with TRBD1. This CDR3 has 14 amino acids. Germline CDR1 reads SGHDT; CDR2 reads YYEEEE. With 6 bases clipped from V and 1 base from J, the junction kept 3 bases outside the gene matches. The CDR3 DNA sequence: TGTGCCAGCACCCGGACAGGGGGCACAGATACGCAGTATTTT. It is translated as CASTRTGGTDTQYF.

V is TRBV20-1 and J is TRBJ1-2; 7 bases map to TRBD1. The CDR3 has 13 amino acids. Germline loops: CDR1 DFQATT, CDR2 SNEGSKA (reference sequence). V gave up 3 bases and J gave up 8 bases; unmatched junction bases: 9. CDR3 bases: TGCAGTGCTAGTAAACAGGGGCCGGAGGGCTACACCTTC. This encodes CSASKQGPEGYTF.

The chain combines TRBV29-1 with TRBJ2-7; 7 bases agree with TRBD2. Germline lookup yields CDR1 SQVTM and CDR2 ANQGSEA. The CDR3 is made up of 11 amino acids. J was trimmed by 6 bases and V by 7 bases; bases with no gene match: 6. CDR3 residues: CSADSGGEQYF. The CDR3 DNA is TGCAGCGCCGATTCGGGAGGCGAGCAGTACTTC.

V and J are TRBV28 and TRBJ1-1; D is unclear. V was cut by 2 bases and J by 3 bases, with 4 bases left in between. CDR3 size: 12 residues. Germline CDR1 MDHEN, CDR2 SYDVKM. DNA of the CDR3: TGTGCCAGCAGTTTAGTCGACACTGAAGCTTTCTTT. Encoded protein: CASSLVDTEAFF.

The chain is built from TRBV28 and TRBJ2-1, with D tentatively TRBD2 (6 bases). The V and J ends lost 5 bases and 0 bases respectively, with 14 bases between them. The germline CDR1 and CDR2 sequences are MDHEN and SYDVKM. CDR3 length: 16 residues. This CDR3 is CASSGGTANSYNEQFF. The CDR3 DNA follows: TGTGCCAGCAGTGGGGGGACGGCCAACTCCTACAATGAGCAGTTCTTC.

CDR3 loop: CASSVGVEYRGELFF. The DNA for the CDR3 is TGTGCCAGCAGCGTAGGAGTAGAATATCGCGGGGAGCTGTTTTTT. The chain links TRBV9 to TRBJ2-2, with no clear D. The CDR3 runs to 15 residues. Trimming pared 0 bases from V and 7 bases from J, leaving 13 bases between. Per germline, CDR1 SGDLS and CDR2 YYNGEE.